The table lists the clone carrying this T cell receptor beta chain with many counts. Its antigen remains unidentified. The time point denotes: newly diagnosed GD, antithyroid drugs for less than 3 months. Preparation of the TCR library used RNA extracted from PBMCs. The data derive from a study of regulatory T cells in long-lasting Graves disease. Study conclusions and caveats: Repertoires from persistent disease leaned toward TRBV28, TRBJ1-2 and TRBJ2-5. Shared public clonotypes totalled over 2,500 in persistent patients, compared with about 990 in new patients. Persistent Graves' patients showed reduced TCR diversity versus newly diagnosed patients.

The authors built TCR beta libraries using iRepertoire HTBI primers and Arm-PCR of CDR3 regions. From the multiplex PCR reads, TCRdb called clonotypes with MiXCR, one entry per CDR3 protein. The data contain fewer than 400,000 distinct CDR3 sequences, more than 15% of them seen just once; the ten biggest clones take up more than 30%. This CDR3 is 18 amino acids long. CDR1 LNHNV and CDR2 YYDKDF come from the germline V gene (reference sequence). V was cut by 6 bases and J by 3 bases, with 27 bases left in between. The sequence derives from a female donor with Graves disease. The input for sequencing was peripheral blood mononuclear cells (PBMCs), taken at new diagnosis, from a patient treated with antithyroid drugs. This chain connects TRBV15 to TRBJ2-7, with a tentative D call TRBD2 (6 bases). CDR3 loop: CATSILLPGAGKNYEQYF. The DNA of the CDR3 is TGTGCCACCAGTATACTTCTCCCCGGAGCGGGTAAAAACTACGAGCAGTACTTC. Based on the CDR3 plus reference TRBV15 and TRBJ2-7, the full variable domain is DAMVIQNPRYQVTQFGKPVTLSCSQTLNHNVMYWYQQKSSQAPKLLFHYYDKDFNNEADTPDNFQSRRPNTSFCFLDIRSPGLGDTAMYLCATSILLPGAGKNYEQYFGPGTRLTVT.